The 23 T cell receptor beta chains below come from one sample, sequenced in a study of siplizumab effects on memory and regulatory T cells. Produced via immunoSEQ multiplex PCR; TCRdb's table is partial and in-frame only. The sample contains 95,000 to 110,000 clones, over 90% of which appear only once. Sequencing used Tregs sorted from blood. The receptor set was obtained from a human donor in good health.

The J gene is TRBJ1-6, the V gene TRBV6-6; a weak D match, TRBD1 (5 bases). Per germline, CDR1 MNHNY and CDR2 SVGAGI (reference sequence). The CDR3 has 15 residues. V lost 2 bases and J lost 5, with 10 bases in between. The CDR3 here is CASSYVGANNSPLHF. The CDR3 DNA sequence: TGTGCCAGCAGTTACGTAGGGGCTAATAATTCACCCCTCCACTTT.

The rearrangement links TRBV18 to TRBJ2-1; 9 positions agree with TRBD2. The CDR3 totals 15 residues. CDR1 KGHSH and CDR2 LQKENI come from the germline V gene. Trimming at V came to 6 bases and at J to 10 bases, leaving 13 bases not matched to a gene. CDR3 amino acids: CASSPISGSPSEQFF. CDR3 nucleotide sequence: TGTGCCAGCTCGCCCATTAGCGGGAGTCCAAGCGAGCAGTTCTTC.

The rearrangement uses TRBV30 and TRBJ1-3; 10 bases agree with TRBD1. The V gene's germline CDR1 is GTSNPN and CDR2 SVGIG (reference sequence). This CDR3 region has 17 residues. J was trimmed by 2 bases and V by 4 bases; bases with no gene match: 11. The CDR3 spells CAWMPRTGGVPGNTIYF. CDR3 in DNA: TGTGCCTGGATGCCACGGACAGGGGGAGTTCCTGGAAACACCATATATTTT.

The V and J genes are TRBV23-1 and TRBJ1-2; a weak D match, TRBD1 (5 bases). TRBV23-1 is placed among ORFs of uncertain function. The CDR3 extends over 17 amino acids. Trimming left V 0 bases short and J 0 bases short, with 14 bases between. The CDR3 reads CASSQSTQGSPNYGYTF. The CDR3 region has the DNA TGCGCCAGCAGTCAATCGACTCAGGGAAGCCCTAACTATGGCTACACCTTC.

The chain combines TRBV10-3 with TRBJ1-2; D may be TRBD1 (6 bases). CDR1 is ENHRY and CDR2 is SYGVKD in the germline V gene. This CDR3 region has 16 residues. V lost 3 bases and J 2 bases, leaving 16 bases between the germline ends. CDR3 nucleotide sequence: TGTGCCATCAGTGACCTTTTGACAGGAAACAACTATGGCTACACCTTC. It is translated as CAISDLLTGNNYGYTF.

The V call is TRBV19, the J call TRBJ1-1, with D hard to call. The CDR3 extends over 13 amino acids. V shed 6 bases and J shed 0 bases, with 8 bases lying between them. CDR1 is LNHDA, CDR2 SQIVND, per germline (reference sequence). The CDR3 nucleotides read TGTGCCAGTAGCCCTGGTATGAACACTGAAGCTTTCTTT. Its protein product is CASSPGMNTEAFF.

Only a few counts were recorded for this clone. For the CDR3, the DNA is TGTGCCAGCTCCCAGGGGAGCAATCAGCCCCAGCATTTT. The encoded protein is CASSQGSNQPQHF. The chain has TRBV18 and TRBJ1-5, with TRBD1 as a possible D gene (6 bases). The CDR3 extends over 13 amino acids. CDR1 and CDR2 from the germline V gene are KGHSH and LQKENI. V was clipped by 6 bases and J by 1 base, with 7 bases between them.

The chain is built from TRBV29-1 and TRBJ2-3; D is unclear. The germline V gene encodes CDR1 SQVTM and CDR2 ANQGSEA. Trimming cost V 4 bases and J 2 bases, with 16 bases left between them. The CDR3 runs 15 residues. The CDR3 DNA reads TGCAGCGTTGTAAGGGATCCCCGTCACACAGATACGCAGTATTTT. Translated: CSVVRDPRHTDTQYF.

The chain links TRBV5-1 to TRBJ1-4; D might be TRBD1 (6 bases). The V end lost 0 bases, the J end lost 4 bases, and 13 bases lay between the germline ends. The CDR3 has 16 residues. Germline-derived CDR1 and CDR2 are SGHRS and YFSETQ. The CDR3 bases are TGCGCCAGCAGCTTGGGGGACAAATCCCTTAATGAAAAACTGTTTTTT. Its protein product is CASSLGDKSLNEKLFF.

On this clone itself: The same CDR3 also results from other DNA sequences found in this sample. The rearrangement joins TRBV7-9 to TRBJ1-2; 7 bases map to TRBD1. The CDR3 is 13 amino acids. Germline assignment: CDR1 SEHNR and CDR2 FQNEAQ (reference sequence). J gave up 5 bases and V 1 base, and 1 base lay outside the gene matches. The chain's CDR3 is CASSLGTGYGYTF. CDR3 bases: TGTGCCAGCAGCTTAGGGACAGGATATGGCTACACCTTC.

V is TRBV5-1 and J is TRBJ2-5; D may be TRBD2 (5 bases). Germline CDR1 is SGHRS and CDR2 is YFSETQ. V lost 0 bases and J lost 0, with 6 bases in between. This CDR3 is 14 amino acids long. The CDR3 loop reads CASSLGGYQETQYF. The DNA for the CDR3 is TGCGCCAGCAGCTTGGGAGGGTACCAAGAGACCCAGTACTTC. Variable domain in full (rest from reference TRBV5-1 and TRBJ2-5): KAGVTQTPRYLIKTRGQQVTLSCSPISGHRSVSWYQQTPGQGLQFLFEYFSETQRNKGNFPGRFSGRQFSNSRSEMNVSTLELGDSALYLCASSLGGYQETQYFGPGTRLLVL.

The rearrangement joins TRBV5-1 to TRBJ2-2, with TRBD1 matching over 8 bases. V gave up 4 bases and J gave up 5 bases; unmatched junction bases: 7. Germline V lookup: CDR1 SGHRS, CDR2 YFSETQ. The CDR3 contains 15 residues. The CDR3 loop is CASSPGDRGTGELFF. CDR3 nucleotides: TGCGCCAGCAGCCCGGGTGACAGGGGAACCGGGGAGCTGTTTTTT. Together with reference TRBV5-1 and TRBJ2-2, the CDR3 gives the full variable domain: KAGVTQTPRYLIKTRGQQVTLSCSPISGHRSVSWYQQTPGQGLQFLFEYFSETQRNKGNFPGRFSGRQFSNSRSEMNVSTLELGDSALYLCASSPGDRGTGELFFGEGSRLTVL.

This chain links TRBV25-1 with TRBJ2-6, with D unclear. The V end was cut by 3 bases, the J end by 1 base, with 7 bases between. In germline, CDR1 is MGHDK, CDR2 SYGVNS. CDR3 length: 15 residues. In nucleotides, the CDR3 is TGTGCCAGCAGTGATCTTGGTTCTGGGGCCAACGTCCTGACTTTC. This sequence encodes CASSDLGSGANVLTF.

The chain is built from TRBV28 and TRBJ2-1; D is undetermined. Germline CDR1 MDHEN, CDR2 SYDVKM. The V and J ends lost 5 bases and 3 bases respectively, with 14 bases between them. CDR3 length: 15 amino acids. CDR3 sequence reads: CASSLYNRDYNEQFF. Written as DNA, the CDR3 is TGTGCCAGCAGTCTATATAACAGAGACTACAATGAGCAGTTCTTC. Together with reference TRBV28 and TRBJ2-1, the CDR3 gives the full variable domain: DVKVTQSSRYLVKRTGEKVFLECVQDMDHENMFWYRQDPGLGLRLIYFSYDVKMKEKGDIPEGYSVSREKKERFSLILESASTNQTSMYLCASSLYNRDYNEQFFGPGTRLTVL.

The chain joins TRBV7-2 to TRBJ2-5; no firm D call. The CDR3 extends over 14 amino acids. Germline-derived CDR1 and CDR2 are SGHTA and FQGNSA. The V end was cut by 3 bases, the J end by 3 bases, with 11 bases between. CDR3 protein: CASSFWQEKETQYF. Written as DNA, the CDR3 is TGTGCCAGCAGCTTCTGGCAGGAGAAAGAGACCCAGTACTTC.

V gene TRBV5-1 combines with J gene TRBJ2-2; D call uncertain. The V gene's germline CDR1 is SGHRS and CDR2 YFSETQ. V lost 1 base and J lost 6, with 4 bases in between. CDR3 length: 12 amino acids. The CDR3 region is CASSLISGELFF. The CDR3 DNA reads TGCGCCAGCAGCTTGATATCCGGGGAGCTGTTTTTT.

V gene TRBV2 combines with J gene TRBJ2-1, with TRBD2 identical over 8 bases. The J segment lost 9 bases and the V segment lost 11 bases, leaving 12 bases of the junction unmatched. Germline CDR1 SNHLY, CDR2 FYNNEI. This CDR3 is 13 amino acids long. The CDR3 is CACSGLVVLEQFF. The CDR3 region has the DNA TGTGCCTGCTCGGGACTAGTCGTCCTTGAGCAGTTCTTC. The variable domain in full, completed from reference TRBV2 and TRBJ2-1, reads EPEVTQTPSHQVTQMGQEVILRCVPISNHLYFYWYRQILGQKVEFLVSFYNNEISEKSEIFDDQFSVERPDGSNFTLKIRSTKLEDSAMYFCACSGLVVLEQFFGPGTRLTVL.

The rearrangement joins TRBV30 to TRBJ2-1; D is perhaps TRBD2 (7 bases). The CDR3 is 13 residues long. Trimming took 4 bases from V and 2 from J, leaving 9 bases between them. Per the germline V gene, CDR1 is GTSNPN and CDR2 is SVGIG (reference sequence). The CDR3 loop is CAWTGGPYNEQFF. The CDR3 DNA reads TGTGCCTGGACCGGGGGGCCCTACAATGAGCAGTTCTTC.

The genes are TRBV30 and TRBJ1-5; a possible D gene is TRBD1 (6 bases). This CDR3 has 14 amino acids. The germline gives CDR1 GTSNPN, CDR2 SVGIG (reference sequence). Trimming cost V 2 bases and J 2 bases, with 10 bases left between them. The CDR3 sequence: CAWSTGLGNQPQHF. The CDR3 coding sequence is TGTGCCTGGAGTACAGGGTTAGGCAATCAGCCCCAGCATTTT.

The genes are TRBV27 and TRBJ1-4, with D unresolved. Germline V gene lookup returns CDR1 MNHEY and CDR2 SMNVEV (reference sequence). The V gene lost 2 bases and the J gene lost 8 bases, with 12 bases spanning the gap. The CDR3 has 14 amino acids. CDR3: CASSLEASSEKLFF. The CDR3 DNA reads TGTGCCAGCAGTTTAGAGGCGTCTTCCGAAAAACTGTTTTTT.

This chain uses TRBV27 with TRBJ2-7; 8 bases are a match to TRBD1. There are 14 residues in the CDR3. The V and J ends lost 6 bases and 2 bases, in that order; junction bases with no gene match: 6. The germline CDR1 and CDR2 sequences are MNHEY and SMNVEV (reference sequence). The CDR3 sequence is CASRPGDRPYEQYF. The CDR3 DNA follows: TGTGCCAGCAGGCCTGGGGACAGGCCCTACGAGCAGTACTTC.

The chain joins TRBV5-1 to TRBJ2-4; perhaps TRBD1 as D (6 bases). Per germline, CDR1 SGHRS and CDR2 YFSETQ. V gave up 3 bases and J gave up 5 bases, with 6 bases separating them. The CDR3 is 12 amino acids. CDR3 coding DNA: TGCGCCAGCAGCTCAGGGGAAAACATTCAGTACTTC. This translates into CASSSGENIQYF.

This rearrangement joins TRBV15 to TRBJ2-1; the D gene is possibly TRBD2 (6 bases). The length of the CDR3 is 16 residues. V was pared by 0 bases and J by 3 bases, with 12 bases between. CDR1 and CDR2 from the germline V gene are LNHNV and YYDKDF (reference sequence). The CDR3 DNA reads as TGTGCCACCAGCAGAGATCAGCTAGCGCTCTACAATGAGCAGTTCTTC. This codes for CATSRDQLALYNEQFF.